The rows below give T cell receptor beta chains drawn from one sample of a study of T-cell reconstitution after alpha-beta-depleted transplantation in children. TCRdb itself ran the PCR reads through MiXCR, one entry per CDR3 protein. The data contain about 200,000 distinct CDR3 sequences, around 9.2% of them seen just once; the ten biggest clones take up roughly 36%. Sequenced here: PBMCs, mostly from graft donor cells, sampled 360 days after TCRalphabeta/CD19-depleted stem cell transplant. The receptor source for this set is a male patient between 2 and 9 years old who had a stem cell transplant for acute myeloid leukemia, so the T cells may come from the graft donor. The CDR3 runs from the conserved cysteine through the conserved F or W. Each record gives: V gene, J gene, clone size, D gene, CDR3 DNA, CDR3 protein. The D gene is left open where the match is weak. Rows may omit the clone size; those that give it use once, few, many or a size class.

TRBV6-1	TRBJ2-1	many	TRBD1	TGTGCCAGCAAACCCCCCCCGGGACAGGGAGGCAATGAGCAGTTCTTC	CASKPPPGQGGNEQFF
TRBV5-1	TRBJ2-1	.	.	TGCGCCAGCAGCTTGCAGGCCCGGGGACGCAATGAGCAGTTCTTC	CASSLQARGRNEQFF
TRBV10-2	TRBJ1-5	few	TRBD1	TGCGCCAGCAGTGATCTAAAGGGACAGGGAGGGAGACGATGGGGCAATCAGCCCCAGCATTTT	CASSDLKGQGGRRWGNQPQHF
TRBV12-3/TRBV12-4	TRBJ2-5	many	.	TGTGCCAGCACACTGGGGGAGACCCAGTACTTC	CASTLGETQYF
TRBV5-1	TRBJ2-5	many	.	TGCGCCAGCAGCTTGTGGGGTGTCCAAGAGACCCAGTACTTC	CASSLWGVQETQYF
TRBV12-3/TRBV12-4	TRBJ2-1	many	.	TGTGCCAGCAGTGATACTGCAGGGCCGCTCTTTTACAATGAGCAGTTCTTC	CASSDTAGPLFYNEQFF
TRBV12-3/TRBV12-4	TRBJ2-1	few	TRBD2	TGTGCCAGCAGCCGCACGAGCGGGGTCCCCGGCAATGAGCAGTTCTTC	CASSRTSGVPGNEQFF
TRBV29-1	TRBJ2-2	few	TRBD1	TGCAGCGTTCCCGGGACAGGGGTGGTCGGGGAGCTGTTTTTT	CSVPGTGVVGELFF
TRBV12-3/TRBV12-4	TRBJ2-6	many	.	TGTGCCAGCAGGTTCTCTGGGGCCAACGTCCTGACTTTC	CASRFSGANVLTF
TRBV20-1	TRBJ2-3	few	TRBD2	TGCAGTGCTAGAAGGCTAGCGGGAGGTACAGATACGCAGTATTTT	CSARRLAGGTDTQYF
TRBV20-1	TRBJ1-2	few	TRBD1	TGCAGTGCTAGTTCGGCCAGGACAGGGAAACATGGCTACACCTTC	CSASSARTGKHGYTF
TRBV5-1	TRBJ2-1	many	TRBD2	TGCGCCAGCAGCTTGGATAGCGGGAGCTACAATGAGCAGTTCTTC	CASSLDSGSYNEQFF